There are a few counts of the clone carrying this T cell receptor (beta chain). The antigen is undetermined. This sample was included in a study of blood T cells in healthy people across ages. Notes on the study in general: One million T cells yielded diversity estimates that were considered underestimates. Relative to aged donors, long-lived donors carried more naive CD4+ cells and displayed higher diversity.

This CDR3 is 14 amino acids long. From germline, CDR1 is SEHNR and CDR2 FQNEAQ (reference sequence). V lost 1 base, J lost 5 bases, and 9 bases lay in between. Alongside a J-beta primer mix, a sample-barcoded 5' primer served in a second PCR lasting about 6 to 11 cycles. A template-switch adaptor with 12 random nucleotides tagged each cDNA molecule. TCRdb analysed the 5' RACE reads with MiXCR anew, one entry per CDR3 protein. The sample includes roughly 1,300,000 distinct CDR3 sequences, 59% seen only once; the top ten take more than 6%. Sequenced: blood. The origin of this receptor is a man aged 18 to 29 in good health. The chain uses TRBV7-9 and TRBJ2-1; D might be TRBD2 (5 bases). In nucleotides, the CDR3 is TGTGCCAGCAGCTTAGGGACTGCTAACAATGAGCAGTTCTTC. This codes for CASSLGTANNEQFF.